Given below is one TCR beta chain in context. The data stem from a study of control samples from healthy donors and cancer patients. Profiling relied on immunoSEQ multiplex PCR, and the TCRdb table lists in-frame clones only, not all of them. The table records about 120,000 clones, roughly 90% of them present only once. CDR3 length equals 13 residues. Per the germline V gene, CDR1 is WSHSY and CDR2 is SAAADI. V was shortened by 6 bases and J by 4 bases, with 12 bases between the two germline ends. Sequencing input: blood. This TCR was recovered from a man aged 50 to 59 in good health. The chain couples TRBV10-2 to TRBJ1-1; D ambiguous. The CDR3 here is CASSPQGSTEAFF. The CDR3 nucleotides are TGCGCCAGCAGCCCCCAAGGGAGCACTGAAGCTTTCTTT.